These T cell receptor beta chains were read from a single sample in a study of blood T cell repertoires in COVID-19. Using immunoSEQ multiplex PCR, the repertoire was profiled, and TCRdb retains in-frame clones only, with some absent. The data hold hundreds of thousands of clones, with more than 80% observed a single time. The sample taken for sequencing was peripheral blood. These receptors originate from a young woman with COVID-19, enrolled during active disease. Both conserved end residues are part of each CDR3.

J gene | V gene | CDR3 protein
TRBJ2-1 | TRBV4-1 | CASSQDGQWASDNEQFF
TRBJ1-2 | TRBV21-1 | CASRGGFGGYGYTF
TRBJ1-5 | TRBV6-5 | CASRPQGAFQPQHF
TRBJ1-6 | TRBV7-2 | CASSSQEDYNSPLHF
TRBJ2-3 | TRBV7-2 | CASTSWRDTQYF
TRBJ2-2 | TRBV7-6 | CASSRVGTGSGGELFF
TRBJ2-1 | TRBV5-1 | CASSLVRTANSNEQFF
TRBJ2-1 | TRBV9 | CASSVVGLAGGKSSYNEQFF
TRBJ2-3 | TRBV11-2 | CASSLDIVRDRGADTQYF
TRBJ1-1 | TRBV30 | CAWSLKQGANTEAFF
TRBJ1-2 | TRBV19 | CASRIRTGGIGYTF
TRBJ2-2 | TRBV7-2 | CASSSRDRSTGELFF
TRBJ1-5 | TRBV30 | CAWRAPVVNQPQHF
TRBJ1-1 | TRBV18 | CASSPRSGPMNTEAFF
TRBJ2-5 | TRBV4-2 | CASSQPPRTSGGAEETQYF
TRBJ2-2 | TRBV19 | CASSIYSSDTGELFF
TRBJ2-1 | TRBV12-3/TRBV12-4 | CASTSVNEQFF
TRBJ1-1 | TRBV15 | CATSRDLTGEAFF
TRBJ2-1 | TRBV4-3 | CASSQGLRQTNEQFF
TRBJ2-5 | TRBV10-1 | CASARTGEETQYF
TRBJ2-1 | TRBV29-1 | CSAAGGGSSYNEQFF
TRBJ1-2 | TRBV5-6 | CASSTGWRTKPVENYGYTF
TRBJ1-1 | TRBV10-3 | CAIKGSGARTGNTEAFF
TRBJ2-1 | TRBV30 | CASLLAGGTYNEQFF
TRBJ1-1 | TRBV11-3 | CASSPRQGANTEAFF
TRBJ1-4 | TRBV5-1 | CASSLEGTSGEKLFF
TRBJ2-3 | TRBV23-1 | CASRGGRDTDTQYF
TRBJ2-7 | TRBV11-2 | CASSLTYEQYF
TRBJ1-1 | TRBV19 | CASSALRDRGRNEAFF
TRBJ2-3 | TRBV9 | CASSGAGSRTDTQYF
TRBJ2-3 | TRBV5-1 | CASSLGAGGQDTQYF
TRBJ1-2 | TRBV10-3 | CAITGGSYGYTF
TRBJ1-1 | TRBV9 | CASSVDRGSGTEAFF
TRBJ1-2 | TRBV28 | CASSLGQGRGYTF
TRBJ1-2 | TRBV7-2 | CASSLAFNPGQGAYGYTF
TRBJ1-1 | TRBV9 | CASSVEYMNTEAFF
TRBJ2-1 | TRBV19 | CASNDRGLYNEQFF
TRBJ1-2 | TRBV5-4 | CASSADRANYGYTF
TRBJ1-4 | TRBV11-2 | CASSFVRGTEKLFF
TRBJ2-7 | TRBV20-1 | CSASSPSGGLVISYEQYF
TRBJ1-5 | TRBV27 | CASSLVGQLNQPQHF